One and the same sample provided the 20 T cell receptor beta chains below, sequenced in a study of T cells in women clearing cervical HPV infection. Method: immunoSEQ multiplex PCR; TCRdb's copy keeps in-frame clones and lacks some. The sample's table shows around 39,000 clones. The sample taken for sequencing was blood buffy coat. The receptor source for this set is a woman between 18 and 70 years old with a cervical HPV16 infection that either progressed to CIN3+ or cleared (not recorded which).

A note on this clone: The read gets to within 3 residues of the CDR3 end, and the germline J gene fills in the rest. The gene calls are TRBV7-8 and TRBJ2-7; D might be TRBD1 (5 bases). CDR3 size: 15 residues. The germline gives CDR1 SGHVS, CDR2 FQNEAQ. Trimming stripped 4 bases from V and 6 bases from J, with 19 bases between. CDR3 sequence: CASSYRRQGSPEQYF. The sequenced part of the CDR3 DNA is TGTGCCAGCAGCTACCGGCGGCAGGGTTCTCCCGAG.

In the case of this clone: The read is 3 residues too short to cover the CDR3 end, so that end is filled in from the germline J gene. The rearrangement uses TRBV18 and TRBJ1-2; D gene ambiguous. Germline V gene data show CDR1 as KGHSH and CDR2 as LQKENI. The CDR3 extends over 16 amino acids. The CDR3 DNA, read in part, is TGTGCCAGCTCACCGCCAGGACTTCGAACCAACTACGAC. Amino acid sequence: CASSPPGLRTNYD. In full, the CDR3 reads CASSPPGLRTNYDYTF. The complete variable domain, with remaining parts taken from reference TRBV18 and TRBJ1-2, reads NAGVMQNPRHLVRRRGQEARLRCSPMKGHSHVYWYRQLPEEGLKFMVYLQKENIIDESGMPKERFSAEFPKEGPSILRIQQVVRGDSAAYFCASSPPGLRTNYDYTFGSGTRLTVV.

As to this clone: The read ends 3 residues shy of where the CDR3 ends; the end is completed using the germline J gene. The rearrangement uses TRBV24-1 and TRBJ2-1; TRBD2 aligns across 8 bases. Germline assignment: CDR1 KGHDR and CDR2 SFDVKD. This CDR3 spans 15 amino acids. Unmatched junction bases numbered 8, after V lost 3 bases and J lost 8 bases. The CDR3 bases that were read are TGTGCCACCAGTGATCCTGGGACTAGTCCCCATGAG. Translated, it gives CATSDPGTSPHE. In full, the CDR3 is CATSDPGTSPHEQFF.

Regarding this clone: Read data end 3 residues before the CDR3 end; the end is taken from the germline J gene. J is TRBJ2-1 and V is TRBV5-5; 9 nucleotides agree with TRBD1. In germline, CDR1 is SGHKS, CDR2 YYEKEE (reference sequence). V shed 9 bases, J shed 5 bases, and the junction held 3 bases outside the gene matches. This CDR3 is built from 12 residues. This chain's CDR3 is CATGTGNNEQFF. The DNA read from the CDR3 is TGTGCCACGGGGACAGGGAACAATGAG. Variable domain in full (rest from reference TRBV5-5 and TRBJ2-1): DAGVTQSPTHLIKTRGQQVTLRCSPISGHKSVSWYQQVLGQGPQFIFQYYEKEERGRGNFPDRFSARQFPNYSSELNVNALLLGDSALYLCATGTGNNEQFFGPGTRLTVL.

CDR3 amino acids: CASSIEYGTDTDTQYF. The CDR3 bases that were read are TGTGCCAGTAGTATTGAGTACGGGACAGATACAGATACG. The chain couples TRBV19 to TRBJ2-3, with 7 bases that match TRBD1. The DNA ends 3 residues before the CDR3 does, and the rest of the CDR3 is filled in from the germline J gene. Trimming cost V 3 bases and J 3 bases; bases outside gene matches: 9. The germline CDR1 and CDR2 sequences are LNHDA and SQIVND (reference sequence). The CDR3 spans 16 residues.

A remark on this clone: Coverage ceases 3 residues before the CDR3 finishes, and the germline J gene fills in the end. The gene calls are TRBV18 and TRBJ2-3; 11 nucleotides line up with TRBD2. V was clipped by 4 bases and J by 6 bases; unmatched bases: 3. The germline V gene has CDR1 KGHSH and CDR2 LQKENI. The CDR3 covers 14 residues. The sequenced part of the CDR3 DNA is TGTGCCAGCTCACTACTAGCGGGAGTTGATACG. Protein sequence: CASSLLAGVDT. In full, the CDR3 is CASSLLAGVDTQYF.

Of note for this clone: Coverage ceases 3 residues before the CDR3 finishes, and the germline J gene fills in the end. V usage is TRBV6-2 or TRBV6-3 and J usage is TRBJ1-1; the D is unclear. The CDR3 sequence is 13 residues long. Per the germline V gene, CDR1 is MNHEY and CDR2 is SVGEGT. V was trimmed by 2 bases and J by 7 bases, leaving 11 bases between them. CDR3 loop: CASSYTDGLEAFF. The sequenced part of the CDR3 DNA is TGTGCCAGCAGTTACACGGACGGACTTGAA.

On this clone itself: The CDR3 end falls 3 residues outside the read, so it is completed with the germline J gene. This chain uses TRBV7-9 with TRBJ1-4; D gene unclear. V lost 4 bases to trimming and J lost 0 bases, with 9 bases between them. The germline gives CDR1 SEHNR, CDR2 FQNEAQ (reference sequence). This CDR3 contains 15 residues. Here the CDR3 reads CASSSATTTNEKLFF. The sequenced CDR3 bases are TGTGCCAGCAGCTCAGCGACAACAACTAATGAAAAA.

For this clone: The read finishes 3 residues shy of the CDR3 end, and the germline J gene is used to complete it. The chain joins TRBV19 to TRBJ1-6; possible D gene TRBD1, 5 bases. The CDR3 extends over 15 amino acids. With 3 bases removed from V and 10 bases from J, the gap between germline ends came to 16 bases. Looked up from germline, CDR1 is LNHDA and CDR2 is SQIVND (reference sequence). The CDR3 sequence is CASSILGGVDSPLHF. CDR3 DNA, as far as it was read: TGTGCCAGTAGTATTCTCGGGGGGGTGGACTCACCC.

On this clone itself: Coverage ceases 3 residues before the CDR3 finishes, and the germline J gene fills in the end. This chain connects TRBV5-5 to TRBJ1-5; the D is unclear. Trimming took 1 base from V and 2 from J, leaving 4 bases between them. The CDR3 totals 13 residues. CDR1 SGHKS and CDR2 YYEKEE come from the germline V gene (reference sequence). The CDR3 protein is CASSLQGNQPQHF. Incomplete CDR3 DNA: TGTGCCAGCAGCTTGCAGGGCAATCAGCCC.

About this clone: The CDR3 end lies 3 residues beyond the end of the read and is filled in from the germline J gene. The genes are TRBV5-1 and TRBJ2-2, with 12 bases that match TRBD2. J gave up 6 bases and V 4 bases, and 7 bases lay outside the gene matches. CDR1 is SGHRS and CDR2 is YFSETQ in the germline V gene. The CDR3 is 16 amino acids. CDR3 amino acids: CASSLLTSGSAGELFF. The CDR3 DNA, read in part, is TGCGCCAGCAGCCTCCTGACTAGCGGGAGTGCCGGGGAG.

Turning to this clone: The read halts 3 residues ahead of the CDR3 end, with the missing end drawn from the germline J gene. The gene calls are TRBV2 and TRBJ2-7; 7 bases match TRBD1. V lost 7 bases to trimming and J lost 2 bases; unmatched junction nucleotides: 5. The CDR3 totals 13 residues. The germline CDR1 and CDR2 sequences are SNHLY and FYNNEI. CDR3 DNA, as far as it was read: TGTGCCAGCAAGAAAGGGACAGCCTACGAG. It translates to CASKKGTAYE. The whole CDR3 sequence reads CASKKGTAYEQYF. Drawing the rest from reference TRBV2 and TRBJ2-7, the complete variable domain is EPEVTQTPSHQVTQMGQEVILRCVPISNHLYFYWYRQILGQKVEFLVSFYNNEISEKSEIFDDQFSVERPDGSNFTLKIRSTKLEDSAMYFCASKKGTAYEQYFGPGTRLTVT.

As regards this clone: The sequenced fragment ends 3 residues before the CDR3 boundary, so the rest is inferred from the germline J gene. The chain links TRBV7-9 to TRBJ2-7; D perhaps matches TRBD1 (8 bases). CDR1 is SEHNR and CDR2 is FQNEAQ in the germline V gene (reference sequence). Trimming stripped 4 bases from V and 3 bases from J, with 13 bases between. CDR3 length: 14 residues. CDR3 DNA, as far as it was read: TGTGCCAGCAGCTCTTACAGGGGGGGCTACGAG. Its translation: CASSSYRGGYE. The whole CDR3 protein is CASSSYRGGYEQYF.

On this clone itself: The read ends 3 residues early relative to the CDR3; the germline J gene fills the gap. This sample includes further DNA sequences coding for the same CDR3. This chain joins TRBV18 and TRBJ1-1; weak D call: TRBD1 (6 bases). The CDR3 has 19 residues. CDR1 is KGHSH, CDR2 LQKENI, per germline. CDR3 protein: CASSPPGHPWVFPEETAFF. CDR3 DNA, as far as it was read: TGTGCCAGCTCACCACCGGGACATCCCTGGGTGTTTCCTGAGGAGACA.

Concerning this clone: The read is 3 residues too short to cover the CDR3 end, so that end is filled in from the germline J gene. The gene calls are TRBV29-1 and TRBJ1-3, with D hard to call. Germline CDR1 SQVTM, CDR2 ANQGSEA. The CDR3 spans 11 residues. With 7 bases removed from V and 0 bases from J, the gap between germline ends came to 4 bases. CDR3 residues: CSALSGNTIYF. The sequenced CDR3 bases are TGCAGCGCTCTCTCTGGAAACACC.

Concerning this clone itself: Sequencing ends 3 residues short of the CDR3 end; the germline J gene provides the rest. The chain joins TRBV5-4 to TRBJ2-1; 9 bases agree with TRBD1. Looked up from germline, CDR1 is SGHNT and CDR2 is YYREEE (reference sequence). The CDR3 has 14 amino acids. Losses at the gene ends were 0 bases for V and 5 bases for J; bases not matched to a gene: 0. The chain's CDR3 is CASSLGQGDNEQFF. CDR3 bases read: TGTGCCAGCAGCTTGGGACAGGGGGACAATGAG.

As for this clone: The CDR3 extends 3 residues past the end of the read, so its final part is completed from the germline J gene. The chain has TRBV18 and TRBJ2-3; 10 nucleotides align to TRBD1. CDR3 length: 17 residues. With 5 bases clipped from V and 2 bases from J, the junction kept 10 bases outside the gene matches. Looked up from germline, CDR1 is KGHSH and CDR2 is LQKENI. The part of the CDR3 DNA that was read is TGTGCCAGCTCAACCCCGACAGGGGGCCGTAACACAGATACG. It yields the protein CASSTPTGGRNTDT. Given in full, the CDR3 is CASSTPTGGRNTDTQYF.

With respect to this clone: The read comes to an end 3 residues before the CDR3 does, leaving the germline J gene to fill in the end. The V and J genes are TRBV12-3 or TRBV12-4 and TRBJ1-1; 7 nucleotides match TRBD1. The CDR3 spans 13 residues. V lost 5 bases, J lost 5 bases, and 5 bases stayed unmatched. The sequenced CDR3 bases are TGTGCCAGCAGTCACACAGGGGTGACTGAA. It codes for CASSHTGVTE. Given in full, the CDR3 is CASSHTGVTEAFF.

As concerns this clone: The CDR3 is cut off 3 residues early in the read; its end comes from the germline J gene. The chain recombines TRBV30 with TRBJ2-4; 7 nucleotides align to TRBD1. The CDR3 has 13 amino acids. Germline CDR1 GTSNPN, CDR2 SVGIG (reference sequence). Incomplete CDR3 DNA: TGTGCCTGGAGTGTAACTGGGGCAGGGGGT. Its translation is CAWSVTGAGG. The full CDR3 protein is CAWSVTGAGGQYF.

A remark on this clone: Read sequence stops 3 residues before the CDR3 end, and the germline J gene provides the missing end. The rearrangement uses TRBV20-1 and TRBJ1-6; TRBD1 is a possible D gene (6 bases). The germline gives CDR1 DFQATT, CDR2 SNEGSKA (reference sequence). This CDR3 region has 14 residues. V lost 0 bases and J 10 bases, leaving 13 bases between the germline ends. The CDR3 loop is CSARDQRGGSPLHF. Incomplete CDR3 DNA: TGCAGTGCTAGAGATCAACGGGGGGGCTCACCC.